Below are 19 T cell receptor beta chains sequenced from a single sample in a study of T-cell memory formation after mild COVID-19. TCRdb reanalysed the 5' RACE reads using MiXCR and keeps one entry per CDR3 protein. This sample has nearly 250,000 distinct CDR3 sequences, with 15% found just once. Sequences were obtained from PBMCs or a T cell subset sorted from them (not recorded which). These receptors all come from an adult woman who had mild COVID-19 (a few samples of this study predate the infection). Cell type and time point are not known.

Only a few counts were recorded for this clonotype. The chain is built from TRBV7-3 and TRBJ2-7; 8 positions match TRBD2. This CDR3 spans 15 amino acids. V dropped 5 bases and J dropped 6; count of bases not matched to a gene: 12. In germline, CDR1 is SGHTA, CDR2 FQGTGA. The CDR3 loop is CASSPHGGGLREQYF. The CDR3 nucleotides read TGTGCCAGCAGCCCCCACGGGGGGGGCCTCCGCGAGCAGTACTTC. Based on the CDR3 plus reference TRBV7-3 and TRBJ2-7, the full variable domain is GAGVSQTPSNKVTEKGKYVELRCDPISGHTALYWYRQSLGQGPEFLIYFQGTGAADDSGLPNDRFFAVRPEGSVSTLKIQRTERGDSAVYLCASSPHGGGLREQYFGPGTRLTVT.

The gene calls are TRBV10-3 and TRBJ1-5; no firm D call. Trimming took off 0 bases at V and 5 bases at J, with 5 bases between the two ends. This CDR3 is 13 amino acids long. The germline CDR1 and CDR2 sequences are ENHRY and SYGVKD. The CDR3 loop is CAISESEDQPQHF. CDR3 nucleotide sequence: TGTGCCATCAGTGAGTCCGAGGATCAGCCCCAGCATTTT.

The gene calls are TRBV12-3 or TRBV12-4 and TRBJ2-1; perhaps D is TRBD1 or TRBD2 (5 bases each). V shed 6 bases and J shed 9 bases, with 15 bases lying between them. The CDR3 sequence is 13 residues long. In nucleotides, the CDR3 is TGTGCCAGCAGCCGAAGGACAAGCGGTGAGCAGTTCTTC. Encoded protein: CASSRRTSGEQFF.

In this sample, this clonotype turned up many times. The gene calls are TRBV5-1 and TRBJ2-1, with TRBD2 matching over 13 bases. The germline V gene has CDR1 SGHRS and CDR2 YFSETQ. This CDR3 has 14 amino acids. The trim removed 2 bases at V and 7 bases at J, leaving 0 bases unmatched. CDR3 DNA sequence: TGCGCCAGCAGCTTACTAGCGGGAGGGAATGAGCAGTTCTTC. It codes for CASSLLAGGNEQFF.

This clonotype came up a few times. Here the CDR3 reads CASSLNVAGGNYEQYF. In DNA form, the CDR3 reads TGCGCCAGCAGCTTGAACGTGGCAGGGGGTAATTACGAGCAGTACTTC. J is TRBJ2-7 and V is TRBV5-1; TRBD1 agrees at 7 bases. This CDR3 has 16 amino acids. Germline V CDR1 and CDR2: SGHRS, YFSETQ. V trimming: 1 base; J trimming: 4 bases; junction bases outside the gene matches: 11.

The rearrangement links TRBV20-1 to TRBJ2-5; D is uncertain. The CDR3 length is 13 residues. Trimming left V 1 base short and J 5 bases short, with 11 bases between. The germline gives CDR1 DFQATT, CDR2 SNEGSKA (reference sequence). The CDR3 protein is CSARGTELETQYF. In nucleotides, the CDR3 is TGCAGTGCTAGAGGAACGGAACTGGAGACCCAGTACTTC.

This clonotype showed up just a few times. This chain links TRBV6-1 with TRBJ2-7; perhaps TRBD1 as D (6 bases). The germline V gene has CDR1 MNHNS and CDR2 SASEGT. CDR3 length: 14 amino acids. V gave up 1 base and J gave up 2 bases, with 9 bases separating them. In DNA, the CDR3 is TGTGCCAGCAGTGAAGGGACAGCCACCTACGAGCAGTACTTC. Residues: CASSEGTATYEQYF.

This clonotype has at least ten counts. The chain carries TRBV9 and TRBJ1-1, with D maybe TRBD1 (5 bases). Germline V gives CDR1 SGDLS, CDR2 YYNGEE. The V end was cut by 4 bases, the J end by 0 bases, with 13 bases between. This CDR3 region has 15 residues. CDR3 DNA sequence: TGTGCCAGCAGCCCAACGACAGAGTTGAACACTGAAGCTTTCTTT. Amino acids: CASSPTTELNTEAFF.

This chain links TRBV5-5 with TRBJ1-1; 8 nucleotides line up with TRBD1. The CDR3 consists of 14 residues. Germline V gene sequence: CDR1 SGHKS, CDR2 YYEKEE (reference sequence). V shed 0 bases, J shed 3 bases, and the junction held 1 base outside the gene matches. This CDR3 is CASSLAGQDTEAFF. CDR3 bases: TGTGCCAGCAGCTTGGCGGGACAGGACACTGAAGCTTTCTTT.

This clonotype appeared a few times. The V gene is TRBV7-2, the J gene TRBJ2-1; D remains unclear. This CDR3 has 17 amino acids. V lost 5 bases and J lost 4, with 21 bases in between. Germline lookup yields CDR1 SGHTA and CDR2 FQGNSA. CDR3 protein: CASSPRLPSLVYNEQFF. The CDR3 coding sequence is TGTGCCAGCAGCCCCCGTCTCCCATCGTTAGTGTACAATGAGCAGTTCTTC.

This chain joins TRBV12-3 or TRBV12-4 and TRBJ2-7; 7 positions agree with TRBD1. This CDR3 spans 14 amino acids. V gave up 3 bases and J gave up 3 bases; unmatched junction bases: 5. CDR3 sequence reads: CASSLSAGGYEQYF. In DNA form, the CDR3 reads TGTGCCAGCAGTTTGTCGGCAGGGGGCTACGAGCAGTACTTC.

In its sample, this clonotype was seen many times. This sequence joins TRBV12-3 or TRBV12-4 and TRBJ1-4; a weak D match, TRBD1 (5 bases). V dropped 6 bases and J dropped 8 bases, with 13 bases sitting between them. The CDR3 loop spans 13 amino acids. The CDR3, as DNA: TGTGCCAGCAGGGACACGGTAGGGGAAAAACTGTTTTTT. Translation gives CASRDTVGEKLFF.

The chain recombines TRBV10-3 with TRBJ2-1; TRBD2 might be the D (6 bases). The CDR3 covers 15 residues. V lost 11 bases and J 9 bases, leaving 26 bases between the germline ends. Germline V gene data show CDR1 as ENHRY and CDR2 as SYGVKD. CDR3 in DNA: TGTGCCGTATCCGACCCGGGACTCAGCAAAAGTGAGCAGTTCTTC. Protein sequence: CAVSDPGLSKSEQFF.

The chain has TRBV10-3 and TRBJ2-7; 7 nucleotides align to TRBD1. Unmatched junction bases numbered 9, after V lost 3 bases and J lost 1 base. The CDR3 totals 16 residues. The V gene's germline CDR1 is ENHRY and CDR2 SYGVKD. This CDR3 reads CAISDPGTVNSYEQYF. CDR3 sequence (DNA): TGTGCCATCAGTGACCCCGGGACAGTCAATTCCTACGAGCAGTACTTC.

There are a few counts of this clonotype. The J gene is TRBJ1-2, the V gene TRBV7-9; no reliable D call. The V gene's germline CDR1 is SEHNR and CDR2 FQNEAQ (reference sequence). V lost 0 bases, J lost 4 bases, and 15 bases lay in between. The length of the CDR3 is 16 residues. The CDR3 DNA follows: TGTGCCAGCAGCTTAGCCCGAAGCCAGTTCCTCTATGGCTACACCTTC. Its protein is CASSLARSQFLYGYTF.

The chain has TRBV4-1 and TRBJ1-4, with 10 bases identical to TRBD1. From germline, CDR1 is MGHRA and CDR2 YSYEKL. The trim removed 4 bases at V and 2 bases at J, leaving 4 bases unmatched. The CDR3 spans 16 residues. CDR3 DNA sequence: TGCGCCAGCAGCCGTGACAGGGGGCCGACTAATGAAAAACTGTTTTTT. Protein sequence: CASSRDRGPTNEKLFF.

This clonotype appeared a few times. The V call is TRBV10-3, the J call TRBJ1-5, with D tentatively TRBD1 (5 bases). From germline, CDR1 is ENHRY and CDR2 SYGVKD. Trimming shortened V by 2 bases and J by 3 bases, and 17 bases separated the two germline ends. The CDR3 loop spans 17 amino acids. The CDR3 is CAISEGPQGPPNQPQHF. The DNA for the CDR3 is TGTGCCATCAGTGAGGGGCCGCAGGGTCCTCCCAATCAGCCCCAGCATTTT.

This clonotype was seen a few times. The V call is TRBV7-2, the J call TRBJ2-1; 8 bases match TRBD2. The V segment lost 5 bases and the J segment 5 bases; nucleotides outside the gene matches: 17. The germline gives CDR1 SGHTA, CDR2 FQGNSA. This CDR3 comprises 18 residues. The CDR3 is CASSVRGYRLAGNNEQFF. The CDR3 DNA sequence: TGTGCCAGCAGCGTTAGAGGGTATCGCCTAGCGGGCAACAATGAGCAGTTCTTC.

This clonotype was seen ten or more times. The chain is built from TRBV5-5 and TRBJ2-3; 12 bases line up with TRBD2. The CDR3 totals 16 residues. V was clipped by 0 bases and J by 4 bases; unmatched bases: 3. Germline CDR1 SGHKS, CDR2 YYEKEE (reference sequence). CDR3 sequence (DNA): TGTGCCAGCAGCTTGGCCCTAGCGGGAGGGTCAGATACGCAGTATTTT. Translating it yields CASSLALAGGSDTQYF.